This entry describes one T cell receptor (beta chain). The entry originates in a study of blood T cell repertoires in COVID-19. There are 15 residues in the CDR3. CDR1 and CDR2 (germline): SGHTA, FQGTGA. Trimming stripped 2 bases from V and 7 bases from J, with 12 bases between. As handled by the study authors: Amplification of reference gene primers provided the estimated nucleated cell counts. Profiling relied on immunoSEQ multiplex PCR, and the TCRdb table lists in-frame clones only, not all of them. V, J and clone size were drawn from that table, and D and trimming were deduced from the DNA. The sample has roughly 45,000 clones, roughly 87% seen once.

This receptor was taken from a woman in her sixties or seventies with acute or convalescent COVID-19. Sequencing used peripheral blood. The chain carries TRBV7-3 and TRBJ1-6, with D possibly TRBD1 on 5 matching bases. The CDR3 DNA reads TGTGCCAGCAGCTTAGGGGGGATCGGCAATTCACCCCTCCACTTT. This gives the protein CASSLGGIGNSPLHF.